The entry below describes one T cell receptor (beta chain). Its antigen is unidentified. The data were obtained in a study of graft-versus-host responses after intestinal transplantation. Whole-study context: Induction using anti-thymocyte globulin, followed by tacrolimus and steroids for 2 to 4 years, was given to all recipients.

Libraries were prepared by immunoSEQ multiplex PCR; TCRdb keeps only in-frame clonotypes and omits some of them. The sample lists under 95,000 clones; about four fifths were seen once. The clonotype was recovered from a human donor who received an intestinal transplant. Source: unstimulated CD4+ T cells sorted from spleen or lymph node cells, taken before intestinal transplant.

CDR3 coding DNA: TGTGCCAGTAGTATGCCGGGACAGGCCACCTACGAGCAGTACTTC. Amino acid sequence: CASSMPGQATYEQYF. V is TRBV19 and J is TRBJ2-7, with 8 bases that match TRBD1. V lost 3 bases and J lost 2; bases outside the gene matches: 6. The CDR3 is 15 residues long. CDR1 and CDR2 (germline): LNHDA, SQIVND (reference sequence).